The rows below give T cell receptor beta chains drawn from one sample of a study of blood T cell repertoires in COVID-19. Sequencing was performed with immunoSEQ multiplex PCR; in TCRdb, only in-frame clones are kept and a portion is missing. There are some 210,000 clones in the sample; 89% occur only once, and under 7.5% lies in the top ten. The source material was peripheral blood. The receptors were gathered from a man aged 60 to 69 who had recovered from COVID-19. Each CDR3 is given with its conserved first and last residue. The D gene is left open where the match is weak. Size tells how often a clone was seen (once, few, many) or the class of an expanded clone, and some rows leave it out.

D: .; V: TRBV5-4; J: TRBJ1-2; size: .; DNA: TGTGCCAGCAGCCGTATAACAGGTTCAAACTATGGCTACACCTTC; CDR3: CASSRITGSNYGYTF
D: TRBD1; V: TRBV6-5; J: TRBJ1-2; size: once; DNA: TGTGCCAGCAGTTACTTCGGGACAGGGAACTCGGCTGAATACACCTTC; CDR3: CASSYFGTGNSAEYTF
D: TRBD1; V: TRBV2; J: TRBJ1-1; size: .; DNA: TGTGCCAGCAGCAGACAGGGGAACACTGAAGCTTTCTTT; CDR3: CASSRQGNTEAFF
D: .; V: TRBV27; J: TRBJ2-7; size: .; DNA: TGTGCCAGCGGGGGCCAGAGGGGAATTCGCCGGACCGAGCAGTACTTC; CDR3: CASGGQRGIRRTEQYF
D: .; V: TRBV19; J: TRBJ1-2; size: .; DNA: TGTGCCAGTAGTACGACCCAATCCAGGAACTATGGCTACACCTTC; CDR3: CASSTTQSRNYGYTF
D: TRBD1; V: TRBV4-1; J: TRBJ1-3; size: .; DNA: TGCGCCAGCAGCCAAGCTGGGACAGGGAGCGGAAACACCATATATTTT; CDR3: CASSQAGTGSGNTIYF
D: .; V: TRBV2; J: TRBJ2-1; size: .; DNA: TGTGCCGGGTCCCATGAGGCGGGAATCTACAATGAGCAGTTCTTC; CDR3: CAGSHEAGIYNEQFF
D: .; V: TRBV12-3/TRBV12-4; J: TRBJ1-2; size: .; DNA: TGTGCCAGCAGTTTCGAGGGAACTGGTGGCTACACCTTC; CDR3: CASSFEGTGGYTF
D: TRBD1; V: TRBV10-2; J: TRBJ2-3; size: .; DNA: TGCGCCAGCAGTGTTGTGAGGACAGGGAAAACAGATACGCAGTATTTT; CDR3: CASSVVRTGKTDTQYF
D: TRBD1; V: TRBV7-2; J: TRBJ1-2; size: .; DNA: TGTGCCAGCAGCTTGGGACAGGACTATGGCTACACCTTC; CDR3: CASSLGQDYGYTF
D: TRBD1; V: TRBV18; J: TRBJ1-2; size: .; DNA: TGTGCCAGCTCACCACTTGACGACAGGGGCTATGGCTACACCTTC; CDR3: CASSPLDDRGYGYTF
D: .; V: TRBV19; J: TRBJ1-5; size: .; DNA: TGTGCCAGTAGTTACCCAGGGGGCAATCAGCCCCAGCATTTT; CDR3: CASSYPGGNQPQHF
D: TRBD1; V: TRBV5-1; J: TRBJ1-2; size: once; DNA: TGCGCCAGCAGCGAGGACAGGGGAACGGCCACCTTC; CDR3: CASSEDRGTATF
D: TRBD2; V: TRBV6-1; J: TRBJ2-7; size: .; DNA: TGTGCCAGCAGTGAAGTTCGGAGTAGCGGGTCCTACGAGCAGTACTTC; CDR3: CASSEVRSSGSYEQYF
D: .; V: TRBV21-1; J: TRBJ1-1; size: .; DNA: TGTGCCAGCAGCGCTCAGACAGGGATGAACACTGAAGCTTTCTTT; CDR3: CASSAQTGMNTEAFF
D: TRBD1; V: TRBV19; J: TRBJ1-2; size: .; DNA: TGTGCCAGTAGTCCGACAGGGGTTGCCTATGGCTACACCTTC; CDR3: CASSPTGVAYGYTF
D: TRBD1; V: TRBV6-1; J: TRBJ1-2; size: .; DNA: TGTGCCAGCAGTGAGAGGGAGACAGGGAACTATGGCTACACCTTC; CDR3: CASSERETGNYGYTF
D: TRBD2; V: TRBV7-2; J: TRBJ2-3; size: once; DNA: TGTGCCAGCAGTCGGGAAACTAGCGGGAGTTCAGATACGCAGTATTTT; CDR3: CASSRETSGSSDTQYF